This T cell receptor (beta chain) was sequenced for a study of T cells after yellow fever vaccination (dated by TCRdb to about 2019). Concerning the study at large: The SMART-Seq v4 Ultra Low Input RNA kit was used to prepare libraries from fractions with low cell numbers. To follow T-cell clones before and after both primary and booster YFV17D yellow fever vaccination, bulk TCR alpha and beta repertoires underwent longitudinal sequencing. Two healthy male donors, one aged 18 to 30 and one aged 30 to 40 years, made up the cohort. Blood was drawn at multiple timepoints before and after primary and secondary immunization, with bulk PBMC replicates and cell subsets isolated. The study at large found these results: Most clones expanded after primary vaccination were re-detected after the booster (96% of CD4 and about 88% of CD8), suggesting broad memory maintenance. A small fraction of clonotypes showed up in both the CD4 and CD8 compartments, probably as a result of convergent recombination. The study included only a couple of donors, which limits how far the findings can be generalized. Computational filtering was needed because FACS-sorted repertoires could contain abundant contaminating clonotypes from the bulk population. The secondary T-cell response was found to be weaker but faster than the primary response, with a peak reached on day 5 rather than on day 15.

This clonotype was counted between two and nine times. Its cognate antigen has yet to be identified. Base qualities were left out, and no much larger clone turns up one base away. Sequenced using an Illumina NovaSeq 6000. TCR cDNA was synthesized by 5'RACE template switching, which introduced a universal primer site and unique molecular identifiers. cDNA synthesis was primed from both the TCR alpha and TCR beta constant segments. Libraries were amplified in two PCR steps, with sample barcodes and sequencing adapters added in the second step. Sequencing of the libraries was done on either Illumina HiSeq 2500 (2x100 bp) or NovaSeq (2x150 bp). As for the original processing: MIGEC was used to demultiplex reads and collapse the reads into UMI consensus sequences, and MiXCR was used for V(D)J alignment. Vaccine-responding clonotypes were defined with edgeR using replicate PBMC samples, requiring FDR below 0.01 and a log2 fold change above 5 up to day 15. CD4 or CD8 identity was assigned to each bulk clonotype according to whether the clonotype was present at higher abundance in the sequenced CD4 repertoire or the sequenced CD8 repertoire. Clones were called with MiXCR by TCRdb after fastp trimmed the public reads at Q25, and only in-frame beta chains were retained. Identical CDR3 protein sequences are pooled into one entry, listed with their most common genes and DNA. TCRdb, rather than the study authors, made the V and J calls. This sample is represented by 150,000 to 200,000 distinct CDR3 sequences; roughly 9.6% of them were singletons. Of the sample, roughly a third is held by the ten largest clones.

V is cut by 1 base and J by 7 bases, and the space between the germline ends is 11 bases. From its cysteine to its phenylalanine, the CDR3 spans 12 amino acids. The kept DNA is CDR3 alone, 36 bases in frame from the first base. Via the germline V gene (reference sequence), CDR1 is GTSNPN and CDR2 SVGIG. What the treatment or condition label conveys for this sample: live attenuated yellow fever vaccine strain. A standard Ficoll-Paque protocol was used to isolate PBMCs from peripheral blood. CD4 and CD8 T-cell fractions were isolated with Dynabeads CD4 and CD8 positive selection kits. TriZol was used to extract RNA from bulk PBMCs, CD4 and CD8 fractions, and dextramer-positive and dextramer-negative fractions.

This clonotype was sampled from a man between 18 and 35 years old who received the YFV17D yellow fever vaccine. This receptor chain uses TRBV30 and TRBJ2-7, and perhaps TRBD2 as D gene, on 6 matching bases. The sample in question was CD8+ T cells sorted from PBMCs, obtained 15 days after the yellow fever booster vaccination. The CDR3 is CAWSDRGREQYF. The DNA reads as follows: TGTGCCTGGAGTGACCGGGGGAGGGAGCAGTACTTC.